The subject of this entry is one T cell receptor beta chain. Its cognate antigen is unknown. This table comes from immunoSEQ multiplex PCR, and its TCRdb copy is limited to in-frame clones, with some not included. This sample has fewer than 35,000 clones, with 81% found just once. CDR1 and CDR2 (germline): MDHEN, SYDVKM. The CDR3 spans 13 residues. V was shortened by 7 bases and J by 3 bases, with 10 bases between the two germline ends. This sample was taken from a study of PD-1 blockade in classical Hodgkin lymphoma. Study-level information: Patients had nivolumab dosed at 3 mg/kg, delivered intravenously every 2 weeks.

Study-wide results and caveats: Repertoire difference causes, possibly disease activity or prior therapy, remain undefined. Exclusion was the outcome for patients who began nivolumab under 1 year after ASCT. The baseline diversity of complete responders showed similarity to that of newly diagnosed patients.

The time point was: cycle 4 day 1 (C4D1), after 5 to 7 weeks of nivolumab. Each patient relapsed following autologous stem cell transplantation, and prior brentuximab vedotin exposure differed. Sample: peripheral blood mononuclear cells (PBMCs), taken before the fourth cycle of nivolumab. The sequence derives from a human donor with classical Hodgkin lymphoma. J is TRBJ1-5 and V is TRBV28; D is undetermined. CDR3 DNA sequence: TGTGCCAGCACGGCGGGGTTCAATCAGCCCCAGCATTTT. Encoded protein: CASTAGFNQPQHF.